These T cell receptor beta chains were read from a single sample in a study of identifying expanded T cells in peripheral blood. Data came from immunoSEQ multiplex PCR; TCRdb stores just in-frame clones and leaves some out. The top ten clones hold roughly a sixth of a sample with approximately 100,000 clones, around nine tenths of them seen once. What was sequenced was blood. These receptors were obtained from a person aged 18 to 70 in good health. The CDR3 runs from the conserved cysteine through the conserved F or W. A D gene is named only where the DNA matches it firmly. Not every row has a clone size; where given, it reads once, few, many or a size class.

NA	once	TRBV18	TRBJ1-6	TGTGCCAGCTCAACTGACAGAGCGGGGAATTCACCCCTCCACTTT	CASSTDRAGNSPLHF
NA	NA	TRBV4-3	TRBJ2-5	TGCGCCAGCAGCCAAGACCGTTTCGGGGTTTTCCAAGAGACCCAGTACTTC	CASSQDRFGVFQETQYF
NA	NA	TRBV5-8	TRBJ2-5	TGTGCCAGCAGCTCTGGGCACATTCTACTCGAGACCCAGTACTTC	CASSSGHILLETQYF
NA	NA	TRBV15	TRBJ1-4	TGTGCCACCCTTGGTCGTAATGAAAAACTGTTTTTT	CATLGRNEKLFF
TRBD1	NA	TRBV29-1	TRBJ1-2	TGCAGCGTTGCCGGGACAGACTTTGGCTACACCTTC	CSVAGTDFGYTF
NA	NA	TRBV21-1	TRBJ2-7	TGTGCCAGCAGCAGGGACGGACCAGGACCATCTTACGAGCAGTACTTC	CASSRDGPGPSYEQYF
NA	NA	TRBV2	TRBJ1-6	TGTGCCAGCACCCAAGGTAGCTCCTATAATTCACCCCTCCACTTT	CASTQGSSYNSPLHF
NA	NA	TRBV2	TRBJ2-5	TGTGCCAGCAGTGAAGACAGGGTAGACGAGACCCAGTACTTC	CASSEDRVDETQYF
NA	once	TRBV7-2	TRBJ2-5	TGTGCCAGCAGCTTGGATCAAGAGACCCAGTACTTC	CASSLDQETQYF
TRBD1	NA	TRBV5-1	TRBJ2-7	TGCGCCAGCAGCTTGAGGACAGGGGTCCACGAGCAGTACTTC	CASSLRTGVHEQYF
TRBD1	NA	TRBV6-6	TRBJ2-5	TGTGCCAGCAGTCCGGGGACAGGGGGTTGGGAGACCCAGTACTTC	CASSPGTGGWETQYF
NA	NA	TRBV27	TRBJ2-3	TGTGCCAGCAGTTTTGAGGGAAGGGGGAACCCAGATACGCAGTATTTT	CASSFEGRGNPDTQYF
NA	NA	TRBV11-2	TRBJ1-1	TGTGCCAGCAGCTTAGATCGGGCAGTTGAAGCTTTCTTT	CASSLDRAVEAFF
NA	NA	TRBV19	TRBJ2-7	TGTGCCAGTAGTTACAGGGAGAAATCCTACGAGCAGTACTTC	CASSYREKSYEQYF